These 16 T cell receptor beta chains share one sample of origin, sequenced in a study of T cells in pancreatic ductal adenocarcinoma. The table came from immunoSEQ multiplex PCR; TCRdb's copy has only in-frame clones and leaves some out. The repertoire consists of 85,000 to 120,000 clones, with about 95% occurring once and the leading ten covering about 3.4%. Surgery without prior neoadjuvant therapy was the treatment of the selected pancreatic ductal adenocarcinoma patients. The specimen was PBMCs. Receptors originate from a human donor with pancreatic ductal adenocarcinoma.

The chain combines TRBV5-1 with TRBJ2-1; 13 bases are shared with TRBD2. The CDR3 length is 16 residues. V lost 3 bases and J lost 9; bases outside the gene matches: 9. Germline CDR1 is SGHRS and CDR2 is YFSETQ. CDR3 sequence reads: CASSWGTSGTRGEQFF. The CDR3, as DNA: TGCGCCAGCAGCTGGGGGACTAGCGGGACGCGTGGTGAGCAGTTCTTC.

The V and J genes are TRBV19 and TRBJ2-2; TRBD2 agrees at 7 bases. CDR1 and CDR2 (germline): LNHDA, SQIVND (reference sequence). With 6 bases clipped from V and 1 base from J, the junction kept 8 bases outside the gene matches. The CDR3 spans 16 residues. CDR3 in DNA: TGTGCCAGTAGCGGACGGGAGGCGAAGAACACCGGGGAGCTGTTTTTT. Its protein is CASSGREAKNTGELFF.

The J gene is TRBJ1-4, the V gene TRBV6-1; perhaps TRBD1 as D (6 bases). CDR1 is MNHNS and CDR2 is SASEGT in the germline V gene. V lost 4 bases and J lost 11, with 20 bases in between. The CDR3 has 15 residues. CDR3: CASSGQQGMTRKLFF. The DNA for the CDR3 is TGTGCCAGCAGTGGGCAACAGGGCATGACGAGGAAACTGTTTTTT.

The chain carries TRBV7-8 and TRBJ2-3, with D perhaps TRBD1 (6 bases). V lost 1 base to trimming and J lost 5 bases, with 13 bases between them. Looked up from germline, CDR1 is SGHVS and CDR2 is FQNEAQ. This CDR3 spans 15 amino acids. The CDR3 sequence: CASSLGLGGGDTQYF. CDR3 nucleotide sequence: TGTGCCAGCAGCTTAGGGTTAGGGGGTGGAGATACGCAGTATTTT.

The V call is TRBV5-1, the J call TRBJ2-5; 8 bases match TRBD1. The CDR3 totals 15 residues. Trimming took 0 bases from V and 2 from J; bases not matched to a gene: 3. Germline CDR1 reads SGHRS; CDR2 reads YFSETQ. In DNA, the CDR3 is TGCGCCAGCAGCTTGGTAACAGGGGGTCAAGAGACCCAGTACTTC. Protein sequence: CASSLVTGGQETQYF.

V and J are TRBV6-5 and TRBJ2-7, with TRBD1 identical over 7 bases. After removal of 5 bases from V and 2 bases from J, the junction contained 9 bases not matched to a gene. The CDR3 is made up of 15 amino acids. CDR1 and CDR2 (germline): MNHEY, SVGAGI. Written as DNA, the CDR3 is TGTGCCAGCAGTCCAGCCGACAGGGCCCCCTACGAGCAGTACTTC. Protein product: CASSPADRAPYEQYF.

V gene TRBV6-6 combines with J gene TRBJ2-5; 11 bases are shared with TRBD1. Looked up from germline, CDR1 is MNHNY and CDR2 is SVGAGI (reference sequence). J was trimmed by 4 bases and V by 7 bases; bases with no gene match: 8. This CDR3 region has 15 residues. CDR3 in amino acids: CASTLTGTGGETQYF. CDR3 sequence (DNA): TGTGCCAGCACCCTTACCGGGACAGGGGGAGAGACCCAGTACTTC.

As to this clone: Other DNA sequences of this sample code for an identical CDR3. The gene calls are TRBV15 and TRBJ1-5, with 7 bases matching TRBD1. The V and J ends lost 2 bases and 2 bases, in that order; junction bases with no gene match: 0. The CDR3 loop spans 14 amino acids. CDR1 is LNHNV, CDR2 YYDKDF, per germline (reference sequence). As DNA, the CDR3 is TGTGCCACCAGCAGACAGGGGGGCAATCAGCCCCAGCATTTT. Amino acid sequence: CATSRQGGNQPQHF.

Only one count was recorded for this clone. The rearrangement joins TRBV27 to TRBJ2-7; D is perhaps TRBD1 (6 bases). The germline V and J ends were trimmed by 0 bases and 5 bases, with 20 bases remaining between them. The CDR3 is 17 amino acids. Per germline, CDR1 MNHEY and CDR2 SMNVEV (reference sequence). The CDR3 nucleotides read TGTGCCAGCAGTTTATCGCTCCCAGGGACAAGTCCCCACGAGCAGTACTTC. Protein product: CASSLSLPGTSPHEQYF.

The chain recombines TRBV11-2 with TRBJ2-7, with 8 bases aligning to TRBD2. Looked up from germline, CDR1 is SGHAT and CDR2 is FQNNGV. The CDR3 totals 14 residues. V gave up 2 bases and J gave up 3 bases; unmatched junction bases: 3. Here the CDR3 reads CASSLTGGGYEQYF. CDR3 in DNA: TGTGCCAGCAGCTTAACGGGGGGGGGCTACGAGCAGTACTTC.

The V and J genes are TRBV30 and TRBJ1-3; tentative D call: TRBD1 (5 bases). Germline CDR1 GTSNPN, CDR2 SVGIG (reference sequence). Trimming removed 0 bases from V and 2 bases from J, with 8 bases in between. The CDR3 has 14 amino acids. The CDR3 loop is CAWSVATAGNTIYF. CDR3 coding DNA: TGTGCCTGGAGTGTAGCGACAGCTGGAAACACCATATATTTT.

The J gene is TRBJ1-1, the V gene TRBV7-3; the match to TRBD1 covers 8 bases. Trimming removed 6 bases from V and 1 base from J; junction bases left unmatched: 4. The germline V gene encodes CDR1 SGHTA and CDR2 FQGTGA. There are 14 residues in the CDR3. CDR3 nucleotide sequence: TGTGCCAGCAGTCAGGACAGGGAGAACACTGAAGCTTTCTTT. It specifies CASSQDRENTEAFF.

This chain links TRBV6-6 with TRBJ1-3; 8 bases map to TRBD1. V was clipped by 5 bases and J by 3 bases; unmatched bases: 6. Germline V lookup: CDR1 MNHNY, CDR2 SVGAGI (reference sequence). The CDR3 has 15 residues. The CDR3 loop is CASSLQGARGNTIYF. CDR3 coding DNA: TGTGCCAGCAGTCTGCAGGGGGCGCGTGGAAACACCATATATTTT.

The genes are TRBV19 and TRBJ2-3; TRBD2 agrees at 8 bases. V gave up 5 bases and J gave up 3 bases; unmatched junction bases: 7. Germline values: CDR1 LNHDA, CDR2 SQIVND (reference sequence). The CDR3 is 15 amino acids. The CDR3 loop is CASSRLPGGTDTQYF. CDR3 DNA: TGTGCCAGTAGTCGCCTCCCGGGGGGGACAGATACGCAGTATTTT.

In its sample, this clone was seen once. The chain couples TRBV27 to TRBJ1-5; 7 bases align to TRBD1. There are 16 residues in the CDR3. The J segment lost 0 bases and the V segment lost 5 bases, leaving 7 bases of the junction unmatched. Per the germline V gene, CDR1 is MNHEY and CDR2 is SMNVEV (reference sequence). The CDR3 here is CASSPTGLYSNQPQHF. CDR3 DNA: TGTGCCAGCAGTCCGACAGGGCTCTATAGCAATCAGCCCCAGCATTTT.

The chain is built from TRBV5-6 and TRBJ2-7, with D possibly TRBD2 on 5 matching bases. CDR3 size: 12 residues. V gave up 4 bases and J gave up 2 bases, with 7 bases separating them. Germline values: CDR1 SGHDT, CDR2 YYEEEE. As DNA, the CDR3 is TGTGCCAGCAGCCTCGGGACCTACGAGCAGTACTTC. Its protein is CASSLGTYEQYF.